Listed below are T cell receptor beta chains from one sample, sequenced in a study of blood T cell repertoires in COVID-19. Method: immunoSEQ multiplex PCR; TCRdb's copy keeps in-frame clones and lacks some. This sample carries some 57,000 clones, more than 70% of them seen once, and the ten largest clones take 20% to 25%. The sequencing sample was made of peripheral blood. The receptors were gathered from a woman of 80 years or more with acute or convalescent COVID-19. Both conserved end residues are part of each CDR3. Each record gives: D gene, clone size, J gene, V gene, CDR3 protein, CDR3 DNA. A D gene is named only where the DNA matches it firmly. The listing skips clone size in some rows; elsewhere it reads once, few, many or a size class.

D gene: -; clone size: -; J gene: TRBJ1-1; V gene: TRBV27; CDR3 protein: CASSPNSRGIGLRNTEAFF; CDR3 DNA: TGTGCCAGCAGTCCGAATTCCAGGGGAATCGGTTTAAGGAACACTGAAGCTTTCTTT
D gene: -; clone size: -; J gene: TRBJ1-2; V gene: TRBV3-1/TRBV3-2; CDR3 protein: CASSQGAGLHYGYTF; CDR3 DNA: TGTGCCAGCAGCCAAGGGGCAGGGTTGCACTATGGCTACACCTTC
D gene: -; clone size: -; J gene: TRBJ2-1; V gene: TRBV6-6; CDR3 protein: CASSYEDYQREQFF; CDR3 DNA: TGTGCCAGCAGTTACGAGGACTACCAAAGGGAGCAGTTCTTC
D gene: TRBD1; clone size: -; J gene: TRBJ1-2; V gene: TRBV18; CDR3 protein: CASSRDRVVANYGYTF; CDR3 DNA: TGTGCCAGCTCACGGGACAGGGTTGTAGCTAACTATGGCTACACCTTC
D gene: -; clone size: -; J gene: TRBJ1-2; V gene: TRBV5-5; CDR3 protein: CASSLASGYNYGYTF; CDR3 DNA: TGTGCCAGCAGCTTGGCCTCAGGCTACAACTATGGCTACACCTTC
D gene: -; clone size: -; J gene: TRBJ2-7; V gene: TRBV30; CDR3 protein: CACIGYGEQYF; CDR3 DNA: TGTGCCTGTATCGGATACGGGGAGCAGTACTTC
D gene: -; clone size: -; J gene: TRBJ2-7; V gene: TRBV6-1; CDR3 protein: CASSEVDSRYEQYF; CDR3 DNA: TGTGCCAGCAGTGAAGTTGACAGCCGCTACGAGCAGTACTTC
D gene: TRBD1; clone size: -; J gene: TRBJ1-5; V gene: TRBV28; CDR3 protein: CASSALDRGHQPQHF; CDR3 DNA: TGTGCCAGCAGTGCCCTGGACAGGGGGCATCAGCCCCAGCATTTT
D gene: TRBD1; clone size: -; J gene: TRBJ1-2; V gene: TRBV2; CDR3 protein: CATRQGSYGYTF; CDR3 DNA: TGTGCCACCAGACAGGGGAGCTATGGCTACACCTTC
D gene: TRBD1; clone size: -; J gene: TRBJ1-4; V gene: TRBV19; CDR3 protein: CASSTDRGGEKLFF; CDR3 DNA: TGTGCCAGTAGTACGGACAGGGGAGGTGAAAAACTGTTTTTT
D gene: -; clone size: -; J gene: TRBJ1-2; V gene: TRBV28; CDR3 protein: CASRSPLDSYGYTF; CDR3 DNA: TGTGCCAGCAGATCACCATTGGACAGCTATGGCTACACCTTC
D gene: -; clone size: -; J gene: TRBJ2-7; V gene: TRBV2; CDR3 protein: CASRVDSSYEQYF; CDR3 DNA: TGTGCCAGCAGGGTAGACAGCTCCTACGAGCAGTACTTC
D gene: -; clone size: once; J gene: TRBJ1-1; V gene: TRBV9; CDR3 protein: CASSVEAGIGTEAFF; CDR3 DNA: TGTGCCAGCAGCGTAGAGGCGGGGATTGGCACTGAAGCTTTCTTT
D gene: TRBD1; clone size: -; J gene: TRBJ2-7; V gene: TRBV6-5; CDR3 protein: CASSDRGQGAYEQYF; CDR3 DNA: TGTGCCAGCAGCGATCGGGGACAGGGAGCCTACGAGCAGTACTTC
D gene: -; clone size: -; J gene: TRBJ1-1; V gene: TRBV11-2; CDR3 protein: CASSWQQGGTEAFF; CDR3 DNA: TGTGCCAGCAGCTGGCAGCAGGGAGGAACTGAAGCTTTCTTT
D gene: TRBD1; clone size: -; J gene: TRBJ1-1; V gene: TRBV3-1/TRBV3-2; CDR3 protein: CASSQARGSTEAFF; CDR3 DNA: TGTGCCAGCAGCCAAGCCAGGGGGAGCACTGAAGCTTTCTTT
D gene: -; clone size: -; J gene: TRBJ2-3; V gene: TRBV7-2; CDR3 protein: CASSQRLDLTDTQYF; CDR3 DNA: TGTGCCAGCAGCCAGCGACTAGACTTAACAGATACGCAGTATTTT
D gene: -; clone size: -; J gene: TRBJ1-5; V gene: TRBV19; CDR3 protein: CASSIEVKPQHF; CDR3 DNA: TGTGCCAGTAGTATCGAGGTTAAGCCCCAGCATTTT
D gene: TRBD1; clone size: -; J gene: TRBJ2-4; V gene: TRBV11-2; CDR3 protein: CASSSGTAIAKNIQYF; CDR3 DNA: TGTGCCAGCAGCTCCGGGACAGCCATAGCCAAAAACATTCAGTACTTC
D gene: -; clone size: -; J gene: TRBJ2-7; V gene: TRBV27; CDR3 protein: CASSFGIGGIYEQYF; CDR3 DNA: TGTGCCAGCAGTTTTGGGATAGGGGGAATATACGAGCAGTACTTC
D gene: -; clone size: -; J gene: TRBJ1-1; V gene: TRBV3-1/TRBV3-2; CDR3 protein: CASSPQGASPLTEAFF; CDR3 DNA: TGTGCCAGCAGCCCACAAGGGGCGTCCCCCCTCACTGAAGCTTTCTTT
D gene: -; clone size: few; J gene: TRBJ1-2; V gene: TRBV5-5; CDR3 protein: CASSSGGVGNGYTF; CDR3 DNA: TGTGCCAGCAGCAGCGGTGGGGTTGGCAATGGCTACACCTTC
D gene: -; clone size: few; J gene: TRBJ2-7; V gene: TRBV6-1; CDR3 protein: CASSERYEQYF; CDR3 DNA: TGTGCCAGCAGTGAGCGGTACGAGCAGTACTTC
D gene: -; clone size: -; J gene: TRBJ1-5; V gene: TRBV9; CDR3 protein: CASSMGVGQPQHF; CDR3 DNA: TGTGCCAGCAGTATGGGCGTTGGTCAGCCCCAGCATTTT
D gene: TRBD2; clone size: -; J gene: TRBJ2-3; V gene: TRBV4-1; CDR3 protein: CASSPSGDSTDTQYF; CDR3 DNA: TGCGCCAGCAGCCCTAGCGGAGATAGCACAGATACGCAGTATTTT
D gene: -; clone size: -; J gene: TRBJ1-1; V gene: TRBV11-2; CDR3 protein: CASSLDRTSTEAFF; CDR3 DNA: TGTGCCAGCAGCTTAGATCGGACATCCACTGAAGCTTTCTTT
D gene: -; clone size: -; J gene: TRBJ1-2; V gene: TRBV11-2; CDR3 protein: CASSLAEGGWGYTF; CDR3 DNA: TGTGCCAGCAGCTTAGCTGAAGGGGGATGGGGCTACACCTTC
D gene: TRBD1; clone size: -; J gene: TRBJ2-5; V gene: TRBV7-2; CDR3 protein: CASSLTGTGYQETQYF; CDR3 DNA: TGTGCCAGCAGCCTTACCGGGACAGGATACCAAGAGACCCAGTACTTC
D gene: -; clone size: few; J gene: TRBJ2-5; V gene: TRBV4-1; CDR3 protein: CASSQGQVTTRETQYF; CDR3 DNA: TGCGCCAGCAGCCAAGGACAGGTAACGACTCGTGAGACCCAGTACTTC
D gene: TRBD1; clone size: -; J gene: TRBJ1-1; V gene: TRBV19; CDR3 protein: CASSYAANLVTGGTEAFF; CDR3 DNA: TGTGCCAGTAGTTATGCCGCAAACTTAGTGACAGGGGGCACTGAAGCTTTCTTT
D gene: -; clone size: once; J gene: TRBJ2-7; V gene: TRBV5-1; CDR3 protein: CASSLAGFLYEQYF; CDR3 DNA: TGCGCCAGCAGCTTGGCAGGGTTTCTCTACGAGCAGTACTTC
D gene: -; clone size: -; J gene: TRBJ2-2; V gene: TRBV11-3; CDR3 protein: CASSPAGLNTGELFF; CDR3 DNA: TGTGCCAGCAGCCCGGCGGGTTTGAACACCGGGGAGCTGTTTTTT
D gene: TRBD2; clone size: -; J gene: TRBJ2-1; V gene: TRBV27; CDR3 protein: CASSLLGTSGSYEQFF; CDR3 DNA: TGTGCCAGCAGTTTACTAGGGACTAGCGGGAGTTATGAGCAGTTCTTC
D gene: -; clone size: once; J gene: TRBJ1-3; V gene: TRBV2; CDR3 protein: CASTATNRAGNTIYF; CDR3 DNA: TGTGCCAGCACTGCCACCAACAGGGCTGGGAACACCATATATTTT
D gene: TRBD2; clone size: once; J gene: TRBJ2-3; V gene: TRBV25-1; CDR3 protein: CASSELTSGGFTDTQYF; CDR3 DNA: TGTGCCAGCAGTGAATTGACTAGCGGGGGATTCACAGATACGCAGTATTTT
D gene: TRBD1; clone size: -; J gene: TRBJ2-7; V gene: TRBV5-4; CDR3 protein: CASSSTGDTYEQYF; CDR3 DNA: TGTGCCAGCAGCTCGACAGGGGACACCTACGAGCAGTACTTC
D gene: TRBD1; clone size: -; J gene: TRBJ1-2; V gene: TRBV19; CDR3 protein: CASSTEQGARYGYTF; CDR3 DNA: TGTGCCAGTAGTACAGAACAGGGGGCAAGATATGGCTACACCTTC
D gene: TRBD1; clone size: once; J gene: TRBJ1-3; V gene: TRBV30; CDR3 protein: CAWRRDSLGNTIYF; CDR3 DNA: TGTGCCTGGAGGCGGGACAGCTTAGGAAACACCATATATTTT
D gene: TRBD1; clone size: -; J gene: TRBJ1-2; V gene: TRBV5-1; CDR3 protein: CASSSPGQERTF; CDR3 DNA: TGCGCCAGCAGCTCCCCCGGACAGGAGAGAACCTTC
D gene: -; clone size: -; J gene: TRBJ2-6; V gene: TRBV21-1; CDR3 protein: CASSPTAQGRGSGANVLTF; CDR3 DNA: TGTGCCAGCAGCCCAACGGCCCAGGGGAGGGGGTCTGGGGCCAACGTCCTGACTTTC
D gene: -; clone size: few; J gene: TRBJ1-2; V gene: TRBV11-1; CDR3 protein: CASSFSGGQTF; CDR3 DNA: TGTGCCAGCAGCTTCTCGGGGGGTCAGACCTTC
D gene: TRBD1; clone size: -; J gene: TRBJ2-1; V gene: TRBV7-3; CDR3 protein: CASSLLGDRTQFF; CDR3 DNA: TGTGCCAGCAGCTTATTGGGGGACAGGACACAGTTCTTC
D gene: -; clone size: -; J gene: TRBJ2-3; V gene: TRBV30; CDR3 protein: CAWSVLDTQYF; CDR3 DNA: TGTGCCTGGAGTGTACTGGATACGCAGTATTTT
D gene: -; clone size: -; J gene: TRBJ2-5; V gene: TRBV7-8; CDR3 protein: CASSLAYAGQETQYF; CDR3 DNA: TGTGCCAGCAGCTTAGCGTATGCGGGGCAAGAGACCCAGTACTTC
D gene: TRBD1; clone size: -; J gene: TRBJ1-3; V gene: TRBV6-5; CDR3 protein: CASSLMGQISGNTIYF; CDR3 DNA: TGTGCCAGCAGTTTGATGGGACAGATCTCTGGAAACACCATATATTTT
D gene: TRBD2; clone size: -; J gene: TRBJ2-1; V gene: TRBV7-6; CDR3 protein: CASSKSGGTSYNEQFF; CDR3 DNA: TGTGCCAGCAGTAAGTCGGGGGGGACCTCTTACAATGAGCAGTTCTTC
D gene: -; clone size: -; J gene: TRBJ1-2; V gene: TRBV3-1/TRBV3-2; CDR3 protein: CASSSQGRGYGYTF; CDR3 DNA: TGTGCCAGCAGTTCTCAAGGCCGAGGCTATGGCTACACCTTC
D gene: TRBD1; clone size: once; J gene: TRBJ1-1; V gene: TRBV19; CDR3 protein: CASSNGGRGTGNTEAFF; CDR3 DNA: TGTGCCAGTAGTAACGGCGGCAGGGGGACCGGGAACACTGAAGCTTTCTTT
D gene: -; clone size: -; J gene: TRBJ2-6; V gene: TRBV28; CDR3 protein: CASSLSHRVANVLTF; CDR3 DNA: TGTGCCAGCAGTTTATCGCACAGGGTAGCCAACGTCCTGACTTTC
D gene: -; clone size: once; J gene: TRBJ2-1; V gene: TRBV11-3; CDR3 protein: CASSEIDYNEQFF; CDR3 DNA: TGTGCCAGCAGTGAAATAGACTACAATGAGCAGTTCTTC
D gene: -; clone size: -; J gene: TRBJ2-3; V gene: TRBV20-1; CDR3 protein: CSASFRRSLSTDTQYF; CDR3 DNA: TGCAGTGCTAGTTTCAGGCGCAGCCTCAGCACAGATACGCAGTATTTT
D gene: -; clone size: -; J gene: TRBJ1-4; V gene: TRBV7-9; CDR3 protein: CASRQGNEKLFF; CDR3 DNA: TGTGCCAGCAGACAGGGTAATGAAAAACTGTTTTTT